This is a list of T cell receptor beta chains from one sample in a study of T cell responses to AZD1222 COVID-19 vaccine. Sequencing was performed with immunoSEQ multiplex PCR; in TCRdb, only in-frame clones are kept and a portion is missing. The repertoire holds 180,000 or so clones, with approximately 90% as singletons. Material: peripheral blood, obtained 28 days after the second AZD1222 dose. The receptors shown here come from an adult who received the AZD1222 COVID-19 vaccine. Each CDR3 is given with its conserved first and last residue. D genes are given only for firm matches. Part of the rows lack a size; the others show once, few, many or a class for expanded clones.

V	J	D	size	DNA	CDR3
TRBV19	TRBJ2-3	-	-	TGTGCCAGTAGTTTACTCCCGCGGAGTACAGATACGCAGTATTTT	CASSLLPRSTDTQYF
TRBV9	TRBJ1-2	TRBD1	few	TGTGCCAGCAGCGCCTACAGGGGTGTGAACTATGGCTACACCTTC	CASSAYRGVNYGYTF
TRBV27	TRBJ1-6	-	-	TGTGCCAGCATCGTAGAGACCTATAATTCACCCCTCCACTTT	CASIVETYNSPLHF
TRBV27	TRBJ1-2	-	-	TGTGCCACCAGTCGCGGGGTTTTAGGAAACGGCTACACCTTC	CATSRGVLGNGYTF
TRBV7-6	TRBJ1-4	-	-	TGTGCCAGCAGCTTAGGTTTCAGGGCAACTAATGAAAAACTGTTTTTT	CASSLGFRATNEKLFF
TRBV7-3	TRBJ2-2	-	-	TGTGCCAGCAGCTCCGGACGGATCACTAACACCGGGGAGCTGTTTTTT	CASSSGRITNTGELFF
TRBV5-1	TRBJ2-7	TRBD1	-	TGCGCCAGCAGCTACAACAGGGGAAGCGGCTACGAGCAGTACTTC	CASSYNRGSGYEQYF
TRBV11-2	TRBJ2-7	TRBD1	-	TGTGCCAGCAGCGGCCGGACAGGGGTCTTCGAGCAGTACTTC	CASSGRTGVFEQYF
TRBV21-1	TRBJ1-1	-	-	TGTGCCAGCAGCAAAGGGGTGGGCGGCATCAGTGAAGCTTTCTTT	CASSKGVGGISEAFF
TRBV12-3/TRBV12-4	TRBJ1-2	TRBD1	few	TGTGCCAGCAGGCCAGGGGGTGGCTATGGCTACACCTTC	CASRPGGGYGYTF
TRBV7-9	TRBJ2-1	TRBD2	-	TGTGCCAGCAGCTTAGGGCGGGGGAGGATCCCGGCGAATGAGCAGTTCTTC	CASSLGRGRIPANEQFF
TRBV6-2/TRBV6-3	TRBJ1-1	-	once	TGTGCCAGCAGTTTCGGGCATGCGAACACTGAAGCTTTCTTT	CASSFGHANTEAFF
TRBV6-2/TRBV6-3	TRBJ1-2	-	-	TGTGCCAGCAGTTTTGGACTCTATGGCTACACCTTC	CASSFGLYGYTF
TRBV7-8	TRBJ2-3	-	-	TGTGCCAGCAGCTTGTTCTGGACTGAAGTTCAAGATACGCAGTATTTT	CASSLFWTEVQDTQYF
TRBV5-8	TRBJ1-2	-	-	TGTGCCAGCGACCCCGGGACACAGAATAACTATGGCTACACCTTC	CASDPGTQNNYGYTF
TRBV7-2	TRBJ2-1	TRBD2	once	TGTGCCAGCAGCTCACCTAGCGGGAGGGCCTACACCCATGAGCAGTTCTTC	CASSSPSGRAYTHEQFF
TRBV5-6	TRBJ1-5	-	-	TGTGCCAGCAGCTTGACGGGGGTTAGCAATCAGCCCCAGCATTTT	CASSLTGVSNQPQHF
TRBV4-1	TRBJ2-3	TRBD2	-	TGCGCCAGCAGCCAAGTTCAGCTAGCGGGGACAGATACGCAGTATTTT	CASSQVQLAGTDTQYF
TRBV6-5	TRBJ1-5	TRBD1	once	TGTGCCAGCAGTCCTGACAGGGCGGGCAATCAGCCCCAGCATTTT	CASSPDRAGNQPQHF
TRBV4-2	TRBJ2-7	-	-	TGTGCCAGCAGCCAGGATACCGGGAGCGAGCAGTACTTC	CASSQDTGSEQYF
TRBV18	TRBJ1-3	-	-	TGTGCCAGCTCACCGAAAGGGGCGCAGGGAAACACCATATATTTT	CASSPKGAQGNTIYF
TRBV6-2/TRBV6-3	TRBJ2-1	TRBD2	-	TGTGCCAGCAGTTACATTCAAGCGGGGGGACCCTACAATGAGCAGTTCTTC	CASSYIQAGGPYNEQFF
TRBV19	TRBJ1-4	-	-	TGTGCCAGTCTTTCGTTGACAGGAAGGGAAAAACTGTTTTTT	CASLSLTGREKLFF
TRBV6-5	TRBJ2-7	-	-	TGTGCCAGTGCCGGGTGGGACACCACCTACGAGCAGTACTTC	CASAGWDTTYEQYF
TRBV7-2	TRBJ1-2	-	-	TGTGCCAGCAGCTTAAACAGGAATGGCTACACCTTC	CASSLNRNGYTF
TRBV3-1/TRBV3-2	TRBJ2-7	-	few	TGTGCCAGCAGCCTAAGGGGCGGGGAGCAGTACTTC	CASSLRGGEQYF
TRBV11-2	TRBJ1-5	-	-	TGTGCCAGCAGCTTGAGCGGGGGTAGGGGCAATCAGCCCCAGCATTTT	CASSLSGGRGNQPQHF
TRBV6-2/TRBV6-3	TRBJ1-2	TRBD1	-	TGTGCCAGCAGTTACTCCGGAGGGACAGGTAGCTACACCTTC	CASSYSGGTGSYTF
TRBV11-3	TRBJ2-7	-	-	TGTGCCAGCAGCTTAGACAGGGGTGTTGGCGAGCAGTACTTC	CASSLDRGVGEQYF
TRBV2	TRBJ1-6	TRBD1	-	TGTGCCAGCAGTCATACCCGGGACAGGGGTTCACCCCTCCACTTT	CASSHTRDRGSPLHF
TRBV15	TRBJ2-1	-	-	TGTGCCACCAGCCGCCGGCCTCTAGCTGGCGCCTACAATGAGCAGTTCTTC	CATSRRPLAGAYNEQFF
TRBV7-9	TRBJ1-6	-	once	TGTGCCACCGGCTTTTCCTATAATTCACCCCTCCACTTT	CATGFSYNSPLHF
TRBV7-8	TRBJ1-5	-	-	TGTGCCAGCAGTCGAGCTTATAGCAATCAGCCCCAGCATTTT	CASSRAYSNQPQHF
TRBV7-9	TRBJ2-1	TRBD1	-	TGTGCCAGCAGCTTAGGGACAGGGGTCCCCTACAATGAGCAGTTCTTC	CASSLGTGVPYNEQFF
TRBV6-2/TRBV6-3	TRBJ1-5	-	-	TGTGCCAGCAGTCAGGCATCTAGCAATCAGCCCCAGCATTTT	CASSQASSNQPQHF
TRBV5-4	TRBJ1-2	-	few	TGTGCCAGCAGCTTGGTGGGGCCCTTAGGCTACACCTTC	CASSLVGPLGYTF
TRBV6-6	TRBJ1-1	-	once	TGTGCCAGCAGTTACGGGGGGGGCACTGAAGCTTTCTTT	CASSYGGGTEAFF
TRBV15	TRBJ2-1	TRBD2	-	TGTGCCACCAGCAAAGGGACTAGCGGGAGAAATGAGCAGTTCTTC	CATSKGTSGRNEQFF
TRBV5-1	TRBJ2-2	-	-	TGCGCCAGCAGCTTAGGTTCGTTCCCCGGGGAGCTGTTTTTT	CASSLGSFPGELFF
TRBV14	TRBJ1-1	-	once	TGTGCCAGCAGCCGCCTAACAGGTAGTGTCACTGAAGCTTTCTTT	CASSRLTGSVTEAFF
TRBV19	TRBJ2-1	TRBD2	-	TGTGCCAGTAGATGGCGGGGGGGAACTAATGAGCAGTTCTTC	CASRWRGGTNEQFF
TRBV5-1	TRBJ1-6	-	-	TGCGCCAGCAGTCTGGACAAGAGTTATAATTCACCCCTCCACTTT	CASSLDKSYNSPLHF
TRBV6-5	TRBJ2-1	-	-	TGTGCCATCTACAGGCAGGTATTCAATGAGCAGTTCTTC	CAIYRQVFNEQFF
TRBV19	TRBJ1-1	-	-	TGTGCCAGTGTGTTTTCAGTGAACACTGAAGCTTTCTTT	CASVFSVNTEAFF
TRBV7-9	TRBJ2-1	-	-	TGTGCCAGCAGCTTAGAGGGAGCCAACAATGAGCAGTTCTTC	CASSLEGANNEQFF
TRBV4-2	TRBJ1-4	-	-	TGTGCCAGCAGCCCCCACCCTGGGACGGGCGGTGAAAAACTGTTTTTT	CASSPHPGTGGEKLFF
TRBV27	TRBJ1-1	TRBD1	-	TGTGCCAGCAGCGGACAGGGGGTCATGAACACTGAAGCTTTCTTT	CASSGQGVMNTEAFF
TRBV3-1/TRBV3-2	TRBJ2-5	-	-	TGTGCCAGCAGCCGACCGACAGTTTACCAAGAGACCCAGTACTTC	CASSRPTVYQETQYF
TRBV2	TRBJ1-2	-	-	TGTGCCAGCAGTGCCCGGACCTTC	CASSARTF
TRBV6-2/TRBV6-3	TRBJ2-1	TRBD2	-	TGTGCCAGCAGCTCTCATAGCGGGGGCTCCTACAATGAGCAGTTCTTC	CASSSHSGGSYNEQFF
TRBV30	TRBJ1-4	-	-	TGTGCCGGCGGGGGGGCTAATGAAAAACTGTTTTTT	CAGGGANEKLFF